Shown below are 23 T cell receptor beta chains from a single sample sequenced in a study of cytomegalovirus exposure and HLA in healthy donors. PCR was performed using 60 Vbeta and 13 Jbeta primers. Only in-frame clones appear in the TCRdb table, and some are missing; sequencing was by immunoSEQ multiplex PCR. Here the sample spans about 190,000 clones, almost 75% being singletons. Sequenced input: PBMCs. The origin of the receptors is a woman in her 30s in good health and CMV-seropositive.

The count of this clone is one. The chain combines TRBV5-1 with TRBJ2-1; 8 bases agree with TRBD2. The CDR3 is 15 residues long. V was clipped by 2 bases and J by 2 bases; unmatched bases: 3. Germline V gene data show CDR1 as SGHRS and CDR2 as YFSETQ. The CDR3 DNA sequence: TGCGCCAGCAGCTTAGCGGGAGTCCCCTACAATGAGCAGTTCTTC. Protein: CASSLAGVPYNEQFF. Full variable domain (rest looked up from reference TRBV5-1 and TRBJ2-1): KAGVTQTPRYLIKTRGQQVTLSCSPISGHRSVSWYQQTPGQGLQFLFEYFSETQRNKGNFPGRFSGRQFSNSRSEMNVSTLELGDSALYLCASSLAGVPYNEQFFGPGTRLTVL.

This clone was counted between two and nine times. The rearrangement uses TRBV6-6 and TRBJ1-3; tentative D call: TRBD1 (6 bases). V was clipped by 7 bases and J by 1 base, with 8 bases between them. The CDR3 runs 13 residues. Germline CDR1 is MNHNY and CDR2 is SVGAGI (reference sequence). The CDR3 coding sequence is TGTGCCAGCAATGGACAGTCTGGAAACACCATATATTTT. Its protein is CASNGQSGNTIYF.

This clone was detected a few times. Other DNA sequences from this sample encode an identical CDR3 as well. The chain combines TRBV19 with TRBJ2-1; 7 bases are shared with TRBD2. J lost 4 bases, V lost 3 bases, and 3 bases had no gene match. Germline values: CDR1 LNHDA, CDR2 SQIVND (reference sequence). This CDR3 has 14 residues. This chain's CDR3 is CASSIGTTYNEQFF. The CDR3 DNA follows: TGTGCCAGTAGTATTGGGACTACTTACAATGAGCAGTTCTTC.

V gene TRBV19 combines with J gene TRBJ1-5; weak D call: TRBD1 (5 bases). The CDR3 totals 16 residues. Per germline, CDR1 LNHDA and CDR2 SQIVND (reference sequence). V was trimmed by 5 bases and J by 4 bases, leaving 18 bases between them. The CDR3 loop reads CASSPGGAVENQPQHF. CDR3 nucleotide sequence: TGTGCCAGTAGTCCCGGAGGGGCGGTTGAAAATCAGCCCCAGCATTTT.

The chain couples TRBV20-1 to TRBJ2-5; D unclear. Trimming stripped 7 bases from V and 5 bases from J, with 11 bases between. Germline-derived CDR1 and CDR2 are DFQATT and SNEGSKA (reference sequence). The CDR3 runs 11 residues. This CDR3 reads CSGRVGETQYF. The CDR3, as DNA: TGCAGTGGCCGGGTTGGGGAGACCCAGTACTTC.

V is TRBV27 and J is TRBJ1-4; D is perhaps TRBD1 (5 bases). Germline V gene data show CDR1 as MNHEY and CDR2 as SMNVEV (reference sequence). The CDR3 is 14 residues long. V was shortened by 0 bases and J by 8 bases, with 10 bases between the two germline ends. The CDR3 nucleotides read TGTGCCAGCAGTTTATCGCAGGGTCGGGAAAAACTGTTTTTT. This encodes CASSLSQGREKLFF. Complete variable domain (other parts from reference TRBV27 and TRBJ1-4): EAQVTQNPRYLITVTGKKLTVTCSQNMNHEYMSWYRQDPGLGLRQIYYSMNVEVTDKGDVPEGYKVSRKEKRNFPLILESPSPNQTSLYFCASSLSQGREKLFFGSGTQLSVL.

CDR3 protein: CSGGRVETQYF. CDR3 nucleotides: TGCAGCGGTGGGAGAGTAGAGACCCAGTACTTC. This chain connects TRBV29-1 to TRBJ2-5, with D perhaps matching TRBD2 (5 bases). Germline assignment: CDR1 SQVTM and CDR2 ANQGSEA. V lost 7 bases to trimming and J lost 4 bases, with 10 bases between them. The CDR3 extends over 11 amino acids.

The chain recombines TRBV28 with TRBJ1-2; TRBD1 matches 9 bases. Germline V gene lookup returns CDR1 MDHEN and CDR2 SYDVKM. This CDR3 is 14 amino acids long. The V gene end was trimmed by 5 bases and the J gene end by 7 bases; junction bases not matched to a gene: 8. The CDR3 DNA follows: TGTGCCAGCAGTCTGGGACAGGGAGGGCTTGGCTACACCTTC. It specifies CASSLGQGGLGYTF.

This clone turned up a few times. V gene TRBV5-1 combines with J gene TRBJ2-5; D may be TRBD2 (6 bases). Germline V CDR1 and CDR2: SGHRS, YFSETQ. The CDR3 consists of 13 residues. V lost 4 bases and J lost 0, with 7 bases in between. Written as DNA, the CDR3 is TGCGCCAGCAGCGCGGGGTACCAAGAGACCCAGTACTTC. Amino acid sequence: CASSAGYQETQYF. Combining the CDR3 with reference TRBV5-1 and TRBJ2-5 gives the whole variable domain KAGVTQTPRYLIKTRGQQVTLSCSPISGHRSVSWYQQTPGQGLQFLFEYFSETQRNKGNFPGRFSGRQFSNSRSEMNVSTLELGDSALYLCASSAGYQETQYFGPGTRLLVL.

This chain joins TRBV5-4 and TRBJ2-5; possibly TRBD2 for D (5 bases). CDR3 length equals 14 residues. Germline loops: CDR1 SGHNT, CDR2 YYREEE (reference sequence). Trimming took 1 base from V and 5 from J, leaving 12 bases between them. CDR3 in amino acids: CASSLRGYGETQYF. DNA for the CDR3: TGTGCCAGCAGCTTGAGAGGGTATGGGGAGACCCAGTACTTC.

V gene TRBV11-3 combines with J gene TRBJ2-3; tentatively, D is TRBD1 (6 bases). This CDR3 spans 13 amino acids. V lost 5 bases and J lost 3, with 9 bases in between. Per the germline V gene, CDR1 is SGHNT and CDR2 is YENEEA. The CDR3 here is CASSHGQTDTQYF. The CDR3 DNA follows: TGTGCCAGCAGCCACGGACAGACAGATACGCAGTATTTT.

V is TRBV27 and J is TRBJ1-1, with D unresolved. The germline V gene encodes CDR1 MNHEY and CDR2 SMNVEV (reference sequence). Trimming pared 4 bases from V and 8 bases from J, leaving 5 bases between. This CDR3 is 10 amino acids long. CDR3 amino acids: CASSSLEAFF. The DNA of the CDR3 is TGTGCCAGCAGTTCCCTAGAAGCTTTCTTT.

The V call is TRBV7-9, the J call TRBJ2-2; 9 bases align to TRBD2. The CDR3 sequence is 15 residues long. Trimming at V came to 5 bases and at J to 5 bases, leaving 6 bases not matched to a gene. Germline CDR1 reads SEHNR; CDR2 reads FQNEAQ (reference sequence). CDR3 sequence: CASSAGLAPTGELFF. The CDR3 DNA is TGTGCCAGCAGCGCCGGACTAGCGCCGACCGGGGAGCTGTTTTTT.

The chain combines TRBV9 with TRBJ2-1; TRBD2 agrees at 12 bases. This CDR3 comprises 18 residues. The junction had 11 bases not matched to a gene; V was cut back by 3 bases and J by 4 bases. Germline loops: CDR1 SGDLS, CDR2 YYNGEE. The CDR3 DNA is TGTGCCAGCAGCGCTCCGGGGCTAGCGGGAGGGAGATACAATGAGCAGTTCTTC. Residues: CASSAPGLAGGRYNEQFF.

The chain recombines TRBV7-9 with TRBJ1-1; D is perhaps TRBD1 (5 bases). Germline CDR1 and CDR2: SEHNR and FQNEAQ (reference sequence). V was pared by 5 bases and J by 3 bases, with 7 bases between. The length of the CDR3 is 12 residues. This CDR3 is CASSTTDTEAFF. The CDR3 nucleotides read TGTGCCAGCAGCACGACAGACACTGAAGCTTTCTTT.

This rearrangement joins TRBV15 to TRBJ2-2; TRBD2 aligns across 7 bases. V gave up 0 bases and J gave up 8 bases; unmatched junction bases: 15. The CDR3 extends over 18 amino acids. Germline-derived CDR1 and CDR2 are LNHNV and YYDKDF (reference sequence). CDR3 residues: CATSRDMTSMVTGGELFF. The CDR3 DNA follows: TGTGCCACCAGCAGAGATATGACTAGCATGGTCACCGGAGGGGAGCTGTTTTTT. Filled out from reference TRBV15 and TRBJ2-2, the complete variable domain reads DAMVIQNPRYQVTQFGKPVTLSCSQTLNHNVMYWYQQKSSQAPKLLFHYYDKDFNNEADTPDNFQSRRPNTSFCFLDIRSPGLGDTAMYLCATSRDMTSMVTGGELFFGEGSRLTVL.

The V gene is TRBV5-4, the J gene TRBJ2-1, with 7 bases fitting TRBD2. Germline V gives CDR1 SGHNT, CDR2 YYREEE (reference sequence). The CDR3 runs to 15 residues. J lost 8 bases, V lost 2 bases, and 10 bases had no gene match. The CDR3 loop reads CASSFSSGTIDEQFF. The DNA for the CDR3 is TGTGCCAGCAGCTTCTCCAGCGGGACGATCGATGAGCAGTTCTTC.

This chain links TRBV2 with TRBJ1-1, with 7 bases matching TRBD1. The CDR3 extends over 13 amino acids. V was pared by 11 bases and J by 3 bases, with 9 bases of the junction left unmatched. CDR1 is SNHLY and CDR2 is FYNNEI in the germline V gene. CDR3 DNA sequence: TGTGCCTCACAAAGGGGGCCAGACACTGAAGCTTTCTTT. It yields the protein CASQRGPDTEAFF.

The rearrangement uses TRBV27 and TRBJ2-1, with 10 positions matching TRBD1. Germline-derived CDR1 and CDR2 are MNHEY and SMNVEV (reference sequence). The CDR3 consists of 17 residues. V was clipped by 6 bases and J by 3 bases; unmatched bases: 11. CDR3 in DNA: TGTGCCAGCAGGCGGGACAGGGGCCAATTATTCTACAATGAGCAGTTCTTC. It translates to CASRRDRGQLFYNEQFF.

This clone was counted between two and nine times. The chain uses TRBV7-2 and TRBJ2-2; a possible D gene is TRBD2 (5 bases). The CDR3 totals 14 residues. The ends were cut back, 1 base at V and 4 bases at J, with 7 bases in the middle. Per germline, CDR1 SGHTA and CDR2 FQGNSA. CDR3: CASSLDRGTGELFF. The CDR3 nucleotides read TGTGCCAGCAGCTTAGATCGGGGCACCGGGGAGCTGTTTTTT.

V usage is TRBV6-1 and J usage is TRBJ1-1; TRBD1 aligns across 9 bases. The germline gives CDR1 MNHNS, CDR2 SASEGT. This CDR3 comprises 13 residues. V gave up 5 bases and J gave up 7 bases; unmatched junction bases: 5. The CDR3 DNA reads TGTGCCAGCAGTCGGGACAGGGTTGATGAAGCTTTCTTT. It specifies CASSRDRVDEAFF.

The rearrangement uses TRBV2 and TRBJ2-6, with 8 positions matching TRBD2. V shed 7 bases and J 2 bases; nucleotides not matched to a gene: 10. CDR1 SNHLY and CDR2 FYNNEI come from the germline V gene. This CDR3 spans 17 amino acids. The CDR3 loop reads CASIPGLGSPGANVLTF. DNA for the CDR3: TGTGCCAGCATTCCGGGACTAGGCTCCCCTGGGGCCAACGTCCTGACTTTC.

V gene TRBV28 combines with J gene TRBJ2-7; D may be TRBD2 (6 bases). Trimming shortened V by 1 base and J by 1 base, and 14 bases separated the two germline ends. The CDR3 consists of 16 residues. Germline CDR1 reads MDHEN; CDR2 reads SYDVKM. The CDR3 nucleotides are TGTGCCAGCAGTTTATTCGTAGGAGGGCCGTCCTACGAGCAGTACTTC. Encoded protein: CASSLFVGGPSYEQYF.